Here is one T cell receptor (beta chain) with its context. As yet, its antigen is unknown. Between the trimmed V and J ends, which lost 3 bases and 2 bases, there was a span of 12 bases. This CDR3 has 15 amino acids. The germline gives CDR1 MGHDK, CDR2 SYGVNS. A multiplex PCR was run with 60 Vbeta primers and 13 Jbeta primers. Sequencing was performed with immunoSEQ multiplex PCR; in TCRdb, only in-frame clones are kept and a portion is missing. The data contain almost 200,000 clones, more than 75% of them singletons. This sample was taken from a study of cytomegalovirus exposure and HLA in healthy donors. Study-level results: The only immune exposure information that was available was CMV serostatus. Common viral pathogens seemed, in a later analysis, to connect with several of the most significant clusters. A prior analysis recorded that most TCR beta V segments were productive about 87% or about 30% of the time. The Asian-associated ancestry cluster reportedly had fewer N-insertions than the roughly 720-donor mean in a later analysis.

The sequence was obtained from a male donor in good health and CMV-seropositive. The chain joins TRBV25-1 to TRBJ2-3, with a tentative D call TRBD1 (6 bases). The sequenced sample was PBMCs. CDR3 sequence reads: CASSDTGNPTDTQYF. The CDR3 bases are TGTGCCAGCAGTGATACAGGGAACCCCACAGATACGCAGTATTTT.